A single T cell receptor (beta chain) is shown here with its context. The entry originates in a study of shared clonotypes between healthy human individuals. Study background: For every donor, three CD4 naive, three CD4 memory, two CD8 naive and one CD8 memory plates were used.

The V end was cut by 0 bases, the J end by 3 bases, with 11 bases between. CDR1 is MNHEY and CDR2 is SVGAGI in the germline V gene. The CDR3 is 16 residues long. Sorted-subset replicate PCRs used 200 ng of genomic DNA. This amount corresponded to about 30,000 T cell genomes. Here immunoSEQ multiplex PCR was the method, and the copy in TCRdb shows in-frame clones only, minus some. The profile shows around 610,000 clones, 90% to 97% of them singletons. Positive CCR7 selection of CD45RO-negative cells yielded the naive CD8 cells, and terminally differentiated effector memory CD45RA+ cells were excluded. Donors were healthy HIV-negative adults without recently reported acute infections or vaccinations.

This clonotype was obtained from a young woman in good health. The chain uses TRBV6-5 and TRBJ2-2; a weak D match, TRBD1 (5 bases). The sample comprised naive CD8+ T cells sorted from blood. The CDR3 sequence: CASSYSQGADTGELFF. The CDR3 DNA follows: TGTGCCAGCAGTTACTCGCAAGGGGCGGACACCGGGGAGCTGTTTTTT.